These 10 T cell receptor beta chains were all obtained from the same sample, sequenced in a study of blood T cells in healthy people across ages. The second PCR ran about 6 to 12 cycles with a sample-barcoded 5' primer and J-beta primers. MiXCR, run by TCRdb on the 5' RACE reads, gives a single entry per CDR3 protein. The sample comprises some 1.5 million distinct CDR3 sequences, approximately 39% of which are singletons, and over 3.5% rests with the top ten. Sequencing was done on a sample of blood. These receptors originate from a woman in her late teens or twenties in good health.

The chain has TRBV6-2 or TRBV6-3 and TRBJ2-7, with 9 bases identical to TRBD1. The germline CDR1 and CDR2 sequences are MNHEY and SVGEGT. Unmatched junction bases numbered 13, after V lost 6 bases and J lost 7 bases. The CDR3 runs to 15 residues. The CDR3 region has the DNA TGTGCCAGCAGCCCCGGGACAGGGTTAGGTGGAGAGCAGTACTTC. Residues: CASSPGTGLGGEQYF.

The chain carries TRBV7-9 and TRBJ2-3; D uncertain. V was cut by 2 bases and J by 0 bases, with 12 bases left in between. The length of the CDR3 is 16 residues. Germline CDR1 reads SEHNR; CDR2 reads FQNEAQ (reference sequence). The CDR3, as DNA: TGTGCCAGCAGCTTATTTCGACACCTTAGCACAGATACGCAGTATTTT. Translated: CASSLFRHLSTDTQYF.

This clonotype was seen a few times. The rearrangement links TRBV12-3 or TRBV12-4 to TRBJ1-1; 8 bases align to TRBD1. V gave up 5 bases and J gave up 4 bases; unmatched junction bases: 6. The CDR3 runs 14 residues. CDR3 sequence: CASSKRQGITEAFF. The CDR3 DNA follows: TGTGCCAGCAGTAAGCGACAGGGGATCACTGAAGCTTTCTTT.

Only a few counts were recorded for this clonotype. The V call is TRBV6-5, the J call TRBJ1-2, with 11 positions matching TRBD1. Trimming took 2 bases from V and 6 from J; bases not matched to a gene: 8. The CDR3 runs 16 residues. Germline loops: CDR1 MNHEY, CDR2 SVGAGI. The CDR3 sequence is CASSYGWDRGTDGYTF. The CDR3 nucleotides are TGTGCCAGCAGTTACGGCTGGGACAGGGGGACGGATGGCTACACCTTC.

This clonotype has just one count. V usage is TRBV13 and J usage is TRBJ2-6, with 10 positions matching TRBD1. The CDR3 contains 14 residues. Germline CDR1 PRHDT, CDR2 FYEKMQ (reference sequence). Trimming took 10 bases from V and 6 from J; bases not matched to a gene: 6. CDR3 loop: CAIPDRGKANVLTF. As DNA, the CDR3 is TGTGCCATCCCGGACAGGGGGAAGGCCAACGTCCTGACTTTC.

This clonotype occurred a few times. This rearrangement joins TRBV27 to TRBJ1-2; D unclear. Germline-derived CDR1 and CDR2 are MNHEY and SMNVEV (reference sequence). V was pared by 1 base and J by 0 bases, with 9 bases between. This CDR3 is built from 15 residues. The CDR3 DNA reads as TGTGCCAGCAGTTTATTGCCGGTGGCTAACTATGGCTACACCTTC. It encodes CASSLLPVANYGYTF.

CDR3 in DNA: TGTGCCAGCACTCGGGGGGATTTGAACACTGAAGCTTTCTTT. Translating it yields CASTRGDLNTEAFF. The genes are TRBV3-1 and TRBJ1-1; D possibly corresponds to TRBD1 (5 bases). V lost 7 bases to trimming and J lost 0 bases, with 12 bases between them. This CDR3 has 14 residues. CDR1 is LGHDT, CDR2 YNNKEL, per germline (reference sequence).

The count of this clonotype is one. This chain joins TRBV7-2 and TRBJ2-5, with 7 bases identical to TRBD2. The J call is uncertain, as TRBJ2-7 better fits the DNA end. Germline V gene data show CDR1 as SGHTA and CDR2 as FQGNSA. The CDR3 consists of 18 residues. The CDR3 DNA reads as TGTGCCAGCAGCAAAAAACAACCGTGGACTCGCGGGAGACACGAGCAGTACTTC. It encodes CASSKKQPWTRGRHEQYF.

The rearrangement joins TRBV7-2 to TRBJ2-3; TRBD2 aligns across 7 bases. The CDR3 contains 14 residues. V lost 6 bases to trimming and J lost 2 bases; unmatched junction nucleotides: 5. Per germline, CDR1 SGHTA and CDR2 FQGNSA. The CDR3 bases are TGTGCCAGCAGTAGGACTAGAGACACAGATACGCAGTATTTT. Protein sequence: CASSRTRDTDTQYF.

The chain recombines TRBV4-3 with TRBJ2-7, with D possibly TRBD2 on 5 matching bases. The CDR3 sequence is 15 residues long. Per germline, CDR1 LGHNA and CDR2 YSLEER. The V gene lost 3 bases and the J gene lost 3 bases, with 15 bases spanning the gap. As DNA, the CDR3 is TGCGCCAGCAGCCAGGAAGATATACTAGGCTACGAGCAGTACTTC. Amino acid sequence: CASSQEDILGYEQYF.